The 12 T cell receptor beta chains below all came from one sample that was sequenced in a study of response to subunit inactivated influenza vaccine. Via MiXCR, TCRdb re-called the RT-PCR reads, giving one row per CDR3 protein. The sample consists of over 400,000 distinct CDR3 sequences, around 13% of them appearing once. Sequencing was performed on PBMCs from blood, taken about 40 days after vaccination. All receptors derive from a man in his fifties who received an inactivated influenza vaccine.

This clonotype was detected only a few times. The chain links TRBV20-1 to TRBJ2-7; D remains unclear. Trimming took off 3 bases at V and 2 bases at J, with 11 bases between the two ends. From germline, CDR1 is DFQATT and CDR2 SNEGSKA (reference sequence). The CDR3 is made up of 13 amino acids. This CDR3 reads CSASWGKAYEQYF. CDR3 in DNA: TGCAGTGCTAGTTGGGGTAAGGCCTACGAGCAGTACTTC.

The chain uses TRBV27 and TRBJ2-5, with D possibly being TRBD1 (6 bases). The CDR3 totals 14 residues. Germline lookup yields CDR1 MNHEY and CDR2 SMNVEV (reference sequence). Trimming cost V 0 bases and J 4 bases, with 9 bases left between them. Here the CDR3 DNA reads TGTGCCAGCAGTTTATCGTACAGGGCAGAGACCCAGTACTTC. This sequence encodes CASSLSYRAETQYF.

This clonotype was seen a handful of times. The V gene is TRBV29-1, the J gene TRBJ1-2, with D unresolved. V lost 7 bases and J 0 bases, leaving 12 bases between the germline ends. Germline lookup yields CDR1 SQVTM and CDR2 ANQGSEA. CDR3 length: 13 amino acids. The CDR3 nucleotides read TGCAGCGGGGGAGGCATCACTAACTATGGCTACACCTTC. It codes for CSGGGITNYGYTF.

This clonotype was picked up many times. The chain combines TRBV29-1 with TRBJ2-7; D ambiguous. The V gene lost 6 bases and the J gene lost 3 bases, with 18 bases spanning the gap. Germline V CDR1 and CDR2: SQVTM, ANQGSEA. This CDR3 is 14 amino acids long. The CDR3 DNA reads as TGCAGCGTCACGAACCCCGCAGAGAGCTACGAGCAGTACTTC. The encoded protein is CSVTNPAESYEQYF.

The CDR3 sequence is CASAFLPRDTQYF. The CDR3 DNA reads as TGTGCCAGCGCATTTCTTCCCCGAGATACGCAGTATTTT. This sequence joins TRBV21-1 and TRBJ2-3. TRBV21-1 is flagged as a pseudogene. This CDR3 has 13 amino acids.

The CDR3: CASTLGPFQLAGYNEQFF. DNA of the CDR3: TGTGCCAGCACCCTAGGCCCCTTTCAACTAGCGGGCTACAATGAGCAGTTCTTC. The gene calls are TRBV12-3 or TRBV12-4 and TRBJ2-1; TRBD2 aligns across 9 bases. V dropped 7 bases and J dropped 3; count of bases not matched to a gene: 16. This CDR3 has 18 residues.

This clonotype showed up just a few times. The chain couples TRBV4-3 to TRBJ2-2; D possibly corresponds to TRBD2 (6 bases). The germline V and J ends were trimmed by 3 bases and 0 bases, with 11 bases remaining between them. The CDR3 runs 16 residues. The germline gives CDR1 LGHNA, CDR2 YSLEER. This chain's CDR3 is CASSQSLASNTGELFF. CDR3 nucleotide sequence: TGCGCCAGCAGCCAGTCCCTAGCGTCGAACACCGGGGAGCTGTTTTTT.

This clonotype was picked up a small number of times. The rearrangement links TRBV3-1 to TRBJ1-4; D remains ambiguous. Germline V lookup: CDR1 LGHDT, CDR2 YNNKEL (reference sequence). The CDR3 runs to 15 residues. Trimming removed 1 base at V and 6 bases at J, with 12 bases between. CDR3 sequence reads: CASSQGYLRDEKLFF. The CDR3 nucleotides read TGTGCCAGCAGCCAAGGGTACTTGAGGGATGAAAAACTGTTTTTT.

This clonotype occurred a few times. The gene calls are TRBV6-5 and TRBJ2-1, with D possibly called TRBD1 or TRBD2 (5 bases each). Germline V lookup: CDR1 MNHEY, CDR2 SVGAGI. V was cut by 0 bases and J by 9 bases, with 21 bases left in between. The CDR3 totals 17 residues. The CDR3: CASSYSSGTTLRVEQFF. DNA for the CDR3: TGTGCCAGCAGTTACTCGAGTGGGACGACCTTAAGGGTTGAGCAGTTCTTC.

This clonotype was found a few times. The chain combines TRBV10-2 with TRBJ1-2; D not certain. The germline V and J ends were trimmed by 8 bases and 6 bases, with 10 bases remaining between them. Germline CDR1 reads WSHSY; CDR2 reads SAAADI. The length of the CDR3 is 11 residues. The CDR3 DNA reads as TGCGCCAGCCGCCACCCAGATGGCTACACCTTC. Protein sequence: CASRHPDGYTF.

V is TRBV7-8 and J is TRBJ1-1; unclear D gene. Deletions cut 6 bases from V and 0 bases from J, with 8 bases between. In germline, CDR1 is SGHVS, CDR2 FQNEAQ. The CDR3 loop spans 13 amino acids. The CDR3 loop reads CASRMGMNTEAFF. In DNA, the CDR3 is TGTGCCAGCAGGATGGGAATGAACACTGAAGCTTTCTTT.

Ten or more counts support this clonotype. The chain has TRBV20-1 and TRBJ1-2, with no clear D. With 0 bases removed from V and 2 bases from J, the gap between germline ends came to 7 bases. CDR1 and CDR2 from the germline V gene are DFQATT and SNEGSKA (reference sequence). This CDR3 is 13 amino acids long. The CDR3 region has the DNA TGCAGTGCTAGAGATCCGGGGAACTATGGCTACACCTTC. As protein: CSARDPGNYGYTF.